The rows below give T cell receptor beta chains drawn from one sample of a study of CD8 T cells in Susac syndrome. In TCRdb, the immunoSEQ multiplex PCR reads were re-called with MiXCR into one record per CDR3 protein. The sample yields over 95,000 distinct CDR3 sequences, just under 95% seen once. The sample comprised CD8+ T cells from PBMCs. Every receptor here comes from a human donor in good health. Both conserved end residues are part of each CDR3. Each record gives: J gene, clone size, V gene, D gene, CDR3 DNA, CDR3 protein. D genes are given only for firm matches. Size tells how often a clone was seen (once, few, many) or the class of an expanded clone, and some rows leave it out.

TRBJ1-3 - TRBV10-3 - TGTGCCATCAGTGAGCTCCTAGGGGGTACAGGAAACACCATATATTTT CAISELLGGTGNTIYF
TRBJ2-7 - TRBV4-1 - TGCGCCAGCAGCCCACAGCGTACTTCCTACGAGCAGTACTTC CASSPQRTSYEQYF
TRBJ2-1 - TRBV11-2 TRBD2 TGTGCCAGCAGCATACCCAGCGGGGGGGCGAGGGGGGGCACCTACAATGAGCAGTTCTTC CASSIPSGGARGGTYNEQFF
TRBJ2-1 - TRBV2 TRBD2 TGTGCCAGCAGACCCATGACTAGCGGGAGCTACAATGAGCAGTTCTTC CASRPMTSGSYNEQFF
TRBJ2-7 - TRBV2 - TGTGCCAGCAGTGACCTTCCGGGCGTCTACGAGCAGTACTTC CASSDLPGVYEQYF
TRBJ1-2 - TRBV5-4 TRBD1 TGTGCCAGCAGCCCCACGGGCAGGGGGTTTGAGGGCTACACCTTC CASSPTGRGFEGYTF
TRBJ1-4 once TRBV29-1 - TGCAGCGTTGGAAGGCAGGGGACTGGAAATGAAAAACTGTTTTTT CSVGRQGTGNEKLFF
TRBJ2-3 - TRBV3-1 - TGTGCCAGCAGCCAAGGTCGGAACGCGGATACGCAGTATTTT CASSQGRNADTQYF
TRBJ1-1 - TRBV12-3/TRBV12-4 - TGTGCCAGCAGTTTCCAGGGCCGGGGCACTGAAGCTTTCTTT CASSFQGRGTEAFF
TRBJ1-4 - TRBV15 - TGTGCCACCAGCAGAGTGAGATCAGGCAATGAAAAACTGTTTTTT CATSRVRSGNEKLFF
TRBJ2-1 - TRBV24-1 TRBD2 TGTGCCACCAGTGAACTCACTAGCGCCCAGCAGTTCTTC CATSELTSAQQFF
TRBJ2-7 - TRBV5-4 TRBD1 TGTGCCAGCGGGGGACAGGGTAGCCACGAGCAGTACTTC CASGGQGSHEQYF
TRBJ2-7 - TRBV5-6 - TGTGCCAGCAGCCAGTCGGCCTACGAGCAGTACTTC CASSQSAYEQYF
TRBJ2-5 - TRBV20-1 TRBD2 TGCAGTGCTCCCTCACAATGGACTAGCGGGGGAGACCAAGAGACCCAGTACTTC CSAPSQWTSGGDQETQYF
TRBJ1-2 - TRBV6-6 - TGTGCCAGCAGCAGACAGCAGTATGGCTACACCTTC CASSRQQYGYTF
TRBJ1-1 - TRBV5-1 TRBD1 TGCGCCAGCAGCTTGTCCGGGACAGGGCACACTGAAGCTTTCTTT CASSLSGTGHTEAFF
TRBJ2-3 - TRBV29-1 - TGCAGCACCGGTACAGTCACAGATACGCAGTATTTT CSTGTVTDTQYF
TRBJ2-1 once TRBV27 TRBD1 TGTGCCAGCAGTTTAAGGGAGACAGGGGTTCCCAATGAGCAGTTCTTC CASSLRETGVPNEQFF
TRBJ1-2 - TRBV5-1 TRBD1 TGCGCCAGCAGCCCCACCGGGACAGGGTTAAACTATGGCTACACCTTC CASSPTGTGLNYGYTF
TRBJ2-3 - TRBV19 - TGTGCCAGTAGGGCTCCGGGCGGCACAGATACGCAGTATTTT CASRAPGGTDTQYF
TRBJ1-6 - TRBV7-9 - TGTGCCAGCAGCTTAACCGATCTAGGGTATAATTCACCCCTCCACTTT CASSLTDLGYNSPLHF
TRBJ2-5 - TRBV18 - TGTGCCAGCTCACCACCCTCCCAAGAGACCCAGTACTTC CASSPPSQETQYF
TRBJ1-1 - TRBV7-8 - TGTGCCAGCAGCTTAGGTTTTACAGGACTAAGAGATGGGGACACTGAAGCTTTCTTT CASSLGFTGLRDGDTEAFF
TRBJ2-2 - TRBV7-3 - TGTGCCAGCAGCCCCCGATTCAGGGACACCGGGGAGCTGTTTTTT CASSPRFRDTGELFF
TRBJ2-3 - TRBV5-1 TRBD1 TGCGCCAGCAGCTTCAACCTACAGGGGGGAAGGGATACGCAGTATTTT CASSFNLQGGRDTQYF
TRBJ1-1 - TRBV12-3/TRBV12-4 - TGTGCCAGCAGTTGGGGGGGGACTAACACTGAAGCTTTCTTT CASSWGGTNTEAFF
TRBJ2-7 - TRBV14 TRBD2 TGTGCCAGCAGCCTAGCAGCGGGGTCTACCTACGAGCAGTACTTC CASSLAAGSTYEQYF
TRBJ2-3 - TRBV18 TRBD1 TGTGCCAGCTCACCCGCAGGGGGCGGGTACAACACAGATACGCAGTATTTT CASSPAGGGYNTDTQYF
TRBJ1-2 - TRBV11-2 - TGTGCCAGCAGCTCCACGATTAACTATGGCTACACCTTC CASSSTINYGYTF
TRBJ2-7 - TRBV4-1 - TGCGCCAGCAGCCAAGATCTGCCCTACGAGCAGTACTTC CASSQDLPYEQYF
TRBJ2-1 - TRBV29-1 - TGCAGCGTTCTTGGGGGCTCCTACAATGAGCAGTTCTTC CSVLGGSYNEQFF
TRBJ1-1 - TRBV5-1 - TGCGCCAGCAGCTTGGGTCGGGGGGCTGTTGAAGCTTTCTTT CASSLGRGAVEAFF
TRBJ2-3 - TRBV5-4 TRBD2 TGTGCCAGCAGCCGACGGGGGGGCAATACAGATACGCAGTATTTT CASSRRGGNTDTQYF
TRBJ2-5 - TRBV4-1 - TGCGCCAGCAGCCCCCCTTGGGCGGGGGAGACCCAGTACTTC CASSPPWAGETQYF
TRBJ2-5 - TRBV2 TRBD1 TGTGCCAGCAGTTTGGGGACAGAACAAGAGACCCAGTACTTC CASSLGTEQETQYF
TRBJ2-1 - TRBV3-1 - TGTGCCAGCAGCCAAGATAGGTCCAGGGTCTACAATGAGCAGTTCTTC CASSQDRSRVYNEQFF
TRBJ2-3 once TRBV28 TRBD1 TGTGCCAGCAGTATGCCAACAGGGGAAGCAGATACGCAGTATTTT CASSMPTGEADTQYF
TRBJ1-2 - TRBV20-1 - TGCAGTGCTGACTCCCGGGACGAGTTCTATGGCTACACCTTC CSADSRDEFYGYTF
TRBJ1-1 - TRBV29-1 - TGCAGCGTTTCGGGACTGACGATGAACACTGAAGCTTTCTTT CSVSGLTMNTEAFF
TRBJ2-1 - TRBV4-1 - TGCGCCAGCAGCCAAGTCGGGAGCGGCCACTACAATGAGCAGTTCTTC CASSQVGSGHYNEQFF
TRBJ1-2 - TRBV9 - TGTGCCAGCAGCGTTACCCAAGGTCAGACCTATGGCTACACCTTC CASSVTQGQTYGYTF
TRBJ1-5 - TRBV20-1 - TGCAGTGCCAAGCCAGGGACCTATAGCAATCAGCCCCAGCATTTT CSAKPGTYSNQPQHF
TRBJ2-7 - TRBV6-1 - TGTGCCAGCATCATCTTTAACAGGGATAGGTCCTACGAGCAGTACTTC CASIIFNRDRSYEQYF
TRBJ1-5 - TRBV19 - TGTGCCAGTAGTCCCGGGCCAGCCTTCGGTCAGCCCCAGCATTTT CASSPGPAFGQPQHF
TRBJ2-1 - TRBV11-2 - TGTGCCAGCAGCCCCTGGAGGGCCGTCTACAATGAGCAGTTCTTC CASSPWRAVYNEQFF
TRBJ1-2 - TRBV6-5 - TGTGCCAGCTTTGGAGGTTCTATGAGCTACACCTTC CASFGGSMSYTF
TRBJ1-1 - TRBV19 - TGTGCCAGTGCTTGGACAGACGACACTGAAGCTTTCTTT CASAWTDDTEAFF
TRBJ1-5 - TRBV20-1 - TGCAGTGCCCTCAGGAGAAACAATCAGCCCCAGCATTTT CSALRRNNQPQHF
TRBJ1-1 - TRBV29-1 - TGCAGCGTTAAAGGGGGACCCCAGGCCGTGGTGAACACTGAAGCTTTCTTT CSVKGGPQAVVNTEAFF
TRBJ1-6 once TRBV6-2/TRBV6-3 TRBD1 TGTGCCAGCAGACTCCCCGGGACAGGAAATAATTCACCCCTCCACTTT CASRLPGTGNNSPLHF
TRBJ1-2 - TRBV6-5 - TGTGCCAGCAGTTACTCAAAGCTCCCCGGCGAGCAAATCTATGGCTACACCTTC CASSYSKLPGEQIYGYTF
TRBJ2-3 - TRBV4-3 TRBD2 TGCGCCAGCAGCCAGGGCCTAGCGGTCGCCCATGCGGATACGCAGTATTTT CASSQGLAVAHADTQYF
TRBJ2-6 - TRBV5-4 TRBD1 TGTGCTGACAGGGAAAGGTCTGGGGCCAACGTCCTGACTTTC CADRERSGANVLTF